These 27 T cell receptor beta chains originate from one sample sequenced in a study of spatial heterogeneity in lung cancer. TCRdb called the 5' RACE reads again in MiXCR, with one record for every CDR3 protein. The table has tens of thousands of distinct CDR3 sequences, 6.9% seen once; the top ten hold roughly an eighth. The time point: sample taken at primary tumor resection. Sequencing was performed on whole RNA extracted from tumor and nontumor lung tissue, or from frozen PBMC, and the material was left unsorted. The material was PBMCs, obtained at surgery. The receptor set was obtained from a male donor with early-stage non-small cell lung cancer.

V is TRBV2 and J is TRBJ1-1; D not resolved. The CDR3 is 13 amino acids. V lost 4 bases and J 1 base, leaving 7 bases between the germline ends. The germline gives CDR1 SNHLY, CDR2 FYNNEI. Here the CDR3 reads CASSGTWNTEAFF. CDR3 DNA: TGTGCCAGCAGTGGGACCTGGAACACTGAAGCTTTCTTT.

This clonotype was found a few times. This rearrangement joins TRBV10-1 to TRBJ2-2; D is uncertain. The CDR3 spans 16 residues. Germline CDR1 WNHNN, CDR2 SYGVQD (reference sequence). Trimming took 3 bases from V and 5 from J, leaving 16 bases between them. The CDR3 spells CASSDLKGPSTGELFF. The DNA of the CDR3 is TGCGCCAGCAGTGACCTAAAGGGTCCATCGACCGGGGAGCTGTTTTTT.

This clonotype was detected ten times or more. The CDR3 here is CASSQADRAGQPQHF. In nucleotides, the CDR3 is TGCGCCAGCAGCCAGGCCGACAGGGCAGGTCAGCCCCAGCATTTT. This sequence joins TRBV4-1 and TRBJ1-5; 7 bases align to TRBD1. CDR1 and CDR2 (germline): MGHRA, YSYEKL. Trimming took 3 bases from V and 6 from J; bases not matched to a gene: 8. This CDR3 has 15 residues.

In this sample, this clonotype turned up a few times. V gene TRBV4-2 combines with J gene TRBJ2-3; D not resolved. CDR3 length: 13 amino acids. V gave up 2 bases and J gave up 6 bases, with 9 bases separating them. Germline V gene data show CDR1 as LGHNA and CDR2 as YNFKEQ. This CDR3 reads CASSQPSSDTQYF. In nucleotides, the CDR3 is TGTGCCAGCAGCCAACCCTCCTCCGATACGCAGTATTTT.

A note on this clonotype: One end of the junction fails to match germline, which may point to a read error. This chain links TRBV5-6 with TRBJ1-1; maybe TRBD1 (5 bases). This CDR3 is built from 16 residues. The germline V gene encodes CDR1 SGHDT and CDR2 YYEEEE. CDR3 in amino acids: CASSLVRGVTYTEVFF. The CDR3, as DNA: TGTGCCAGCAGCTTGGTAAGAGGGGTCACGTACACTGAAGTTTTCTTT. Full variable domain (missing parts from reference TRBV5-6 and TRBJ1-1): DAGVTQSPTHLIKTRGQQVTLRCSPKSGHDTVSWYQQALGQGPQFIFQYYEEEERQRGNFPDRFSGHQFPNYSSELNVNALLLGDSALYLCASSLVRGVTYTEVFFGQGTRLTVV.

To note about this clonotype: Just one base apart from a much larger clone, this may be a read error. The chain combines TRBV5-1 with TRBJ2-2; D gene unclear. V was trimmed by 5 bases and J by 3 bases, leaving 11 bases between them. This CDR3 comprises 14 residues. The V gene's germline CDR1 is SGHRS and CDR2 YFSETQ. This CDR3 is CASSFDVYTGELFF. In nucleotides, the CDR3 is TGCGCCAGCAGTTTCGACGTCTACACCGGGGAGCTGTTTTTT.

This clonotype was seen many times. The J gene is TRBJ1-2, the V gene TRBV20-1, with D unresolved. V gave up 2 bases and J gave up 7 bases, with 5 bases separating them. The CDR3 has 10 amino acids. The germline V gene encodes CDR1 DFQATT and CDR2 SNEGSKA (reference sequence). The CDR3 DNA follows: TGCAGTGCTAGAAGATCTGGCTACACCTTC. Residues: CSARRSGYTF.

This clonotype is medium-sized by share. The chain is built from TRBV5-1 and TRBJ2-3; no clear D gene. The V and J ends lost 0 bases and 1 base respectively, with 3 bases between them. Germline V lookup: CDR1 SGHRS, CDR2 YFSETQ. The CDR3 length is 13 residues. In DNA, the CDR3 is TGCGCCAGCAGCTTGGACGGCACAGATACGCAGTATTTT. Its translation: CASSLDGTDTQYF.

This clonotype was counted at least ten times. The junction and the germline gene differ at one end; a read error may be behind it. This rearrangement joins TRBV2 to TRBJ2-3; no firm D call. CDR3 length: 10 residues. Germline CDR1 and CDR2: SNHLY and FYNNEI. The CDR3 DNA reads TGTGCCAGCAGGGAAGATACGCAGTATTTT. The encoded protein is CASREDTQYF.

This clonotype showed up many times. This chain links TRBV12-3 or TRBV12-4 with TRBJ2-4; D might be TRBD2 (6 bases). The CDR3 has 13 residues. Between the trimmed V and J ends, which lost 0 bases and 6 bases, there was a span of 6 bases. The CDR3 DNA reads TGTGCCAGCAGTTTAGCGGGACTAAACATTCAGTACTTC. Protein sequence: CASSLAGLNIQYF.

This clonotype was detected many times. V and J are TRBV6-6 and TRBJ1-6; 8 nucleotides agree with TRBD1. There are 21 residues in the CDR3. CDR1 and CDR2 from the germline V gene are MNHNY and SVGAGI (reference sequence). V gave up 4 bases and J gave up 0 bases; unmatched junction bases: 17. DNA for the CDR3: TGTGCCAGCAGTTCAGCTGGACAGGGCCCGGCCACAAGCTCCTATAATTCACCCCTCCACTTT. Its protein product is CASSSAGQGPATSSYNSPLHF.

The chain joins TRBV29-1 to TRBJ2-5; 7 bases agree with TRBD2. This CDR3 contains 13 residues. CDR1 and CDR2 from the germline V gene are SQVTM and ANQGSEA. V dropped 1 base and J dropped 11; count of bases not matched to a gene: 10. The CDR3 reads CSVEVVPMGGQYF. DNA of the CDR3: TGCAGCGTTGAAGTGGTCCCCATGGGAGGGCAGTACTTC.

There are many counts of this clonotype. The chain carries TRBV5-6 and TRBJ1-1; 10 positions match TRBD1. Trimming took 3 bases from V and 5 from J; bases not matched to a gene: 7. The CDR3 spans 15 residues. Looked up from germline, CDR1 is SGHDT and CDR2 is YYEEEE. CDR3 nucleotides: TGTGCCAGCAGCTCCCGGGACAGGGGTTGGACTGAAGCTTTCTTT. Translated, it gives CASSSRDRGWTEAFF.

Worth noting for this clonotype: A read error may explain this, as a much larger clone is one base away. The V and J genes are TRBV28 and TRBJ2-5, with D perhaps matching TRBD1 or TRBD2 (5 bases each). The CDR3 has 11 amino acids. CDR1 and CDR2 from the germline V gene are MDHEN and SYDVKM. The DNA for the CDR3 is TGTGCCAGCAGTTTATTGGGGACCCAGTGCTTC. Its protein product is CASSLLGTQCF.

The CDR3 spells CASSQVKTQYF. The CDR3 nucleotides read TGTGCCAGCAGCCAAGTGAAGACCCAGTACTTC. The rearrangement links TRBV14 to TRBJ2-5; D is uncertain. This CDR3 is built from 11 residues. The V and J ends lost 1 base and 6 bases respectively, with 3 bases between them. Per the germline V gene, CDR1 is SGHDN and CDR2 is FVKESK.

This clonotype was seen only a few times. The chain recombines TRBV20-1 with TRBJ2-1; TRBD2 agrees at 16 bases. The CDR3 runs 16 residues. Germline lookup yields CDR1 DFQATT and CDR2 SNEGSKA (reference sequence). Here the CDR3 DNA reads TGCAATCCCGGGACTAGCGGGGGGGCCTTCTACAATGAGCAGTTCTTC. Amino acids: CNPGTSGGAFYNEQFF.

This clonotype occurred many times. V and J are TRBV28 and TRBJ2-7, with 8 bases identical to TRBD1. The V segment lost 2 bases and the J segment 3 bases; nucleotides outside the gene matches: 9. CDR3 length: 16 residues. Germline values: CDR1 MDHEN, CDR2 SYDVKM. This CDR3 reads CASSLVGQGILYEQYV. In nucleotides, the CDR3 is TGTGCCAGCAGTTTAGTAGGACAGGGTATTCTCTACGAGCAGTACGTC.

This clonotype was observed many times. The genes are TRBV10-3 and TRBJ1-1, with 10 bases that match TRBD1. CDR1 and CDR2 from the germline V gene are ENHRY and SYGVKD. Trimming removed 4 bases from V and 0 bases from J; junction bases left unmatched: 5. This CDR3 is 16 amino acids long. In nucleotides, the CDR3 is TGTGCCATCAGTGTTGGGACAGGGGCCATGAACACTGAAGCTTTCTTT. It is translated as CAISVGTGAMNTEAFF.

This clonotype was counted ten times or more. The gene calls are TRBV29-1 and TRBJ2-7; the D call may be TRBD1 or TRBD2 (6 bases each). The CDR3 is made up of 11 amino acids. Looked up from germline, CDR1 is SQVTM and CDR2 is ANQGSEA. The V and J ends lost 6 bases and 6 bases respectively, with 12 bases between them. The CDR3 spells CSVRGGIEQYF. The CDR3 DNA is TGCAGCGTGCGAGGGGGGATCGAGCAGTACTTC.

This clonotype appeared many times. This chain connects TRBV5-1 to TRBJ2-7; weak D call: TRBD2 (6 bases). The V gene lost 3 bases and the J gene lost 2 bases, with 12 bases spanning the gap. There are 14 residues in the CDR3. The germline CDR1 and CDR2 sequences are SGHRS and YFSETQ. This CDR3 reads CASSWRPGAYEQYV. The CDR3 bases are TGCGCCAGCAGCTGGCGTCCGGGGGCCTACGAGCAGTACGTC.

This chain joins TRBV12-3 or TRBV12-4 and TRBJ2-2; D is possibly TRBD1 (6 bases). The CDR3 has 17 amino acids. Trimming removed 6 bases from V and 1 base from J, with 18 bases in between. The CDR3: CASRKRTVDLNTGELFF. The CDR3 coding sequence is TGTGCCAGCAGAAAGAGGACAGTTGATTTGAACACCGGGGAGCTGTTTTTT.

This clonotype was seen more than once but under ten times. The chain couples TRBV9 to TRBJ1-3, with 8 bases aligning to TRBD1. The CDR3 sequence is 17 residues long. V lost 0 bases, J lost 0 bases, and 5 bases stayed unmatched. CDR1 and CDR2 from the germline V gene are SGDLS and YYNGEE. The CDR3 bases are TGTGCCAGCAGCGTAGGGGACAGGCGATTCTCTGGAAACACCATATATTTT. Its protein product is CASSVGDRRFSGNTIYF. The variable domain in full, with the rest retrieved from reference TRBV9 and TRBJ1-3, is DSGVTQTPKHLITATGQRVTLRCSPRSGDLSVYWYQQSLDQGLQFLIQYYNGEERAKGNILERFSAQQFPDLHSELNLSSLELGDSALYFCASSVGDRRFSGNTIYFGEGSWLTVV.

This clonotype has a count of ten or more. V usage is TRBV27 and J usage is TRBJ1-1; 7 nucleotides agree with TRBD1. V lost 8 bases to trimming and J lost 3 bases; unmatched junction nucleotides: 9. CDR3 length equals 14 residues. Germline V gene lookup returns CDR1 MNHEY and CDR2 SMNVEV (reference sequence). The CDR3 DNA is TGTGCCAGCCAACAATACAGGGGTGACACTGAAGCTTTCTTT. Protein: CASQQYRGDTEAFF.

This clonotype occurred many times. The chain carries TRBV4-1 and TRBJ1-5, with 9 bases identical to TRBD1. With V trimmed by 1 base and J by 3 bases, 7 bases remained unmatched. Germline lookup yields CDR1 MGHRA and CDR2 YSYEKL. The CDR3 runs 17 residues. The CDR3 sequence is CASSQVLRTGANQPQHF. The CDR3 nucleotides read TGCGCCAGCAGCCAAGTCCTCCGGACAGGGGCCAATCAGCCCCAGCATTTT.

Many counts were recorded for this clonotype. The chain uses TRBV20-1 and TRBJ2-5; possible D gene TRBD1, 6 bases. CDR1 and CDR2 (germline): DFQATT, SNEGSKA (reference sequence). This CDR3 has 13 residues. V lost 8 bases and J 9 bases, leaving 22 bases between the germline ends. The CDR3 sequence is CSCGRGRGVSQYF. CDR3 in DNA: TGCAGTTGTGGCAGGGGACGAGGGGTGTCCCAGTACTTC.

This clonotype came up many times. This chain joins TRBV19 and TRBJ1-5, with D possibly matching TRBD1 (6 bases). Germline V gene sequence: CDR1 LNHDA, CDR2 SQIVND (reference sequence). Trimming cost V 8 bases and J 5 bases, with 22 bases left between them. This CDR3 has 16 residues. Written as DNA, the CDR3 is TGTGCCAGTCACTCTGGGCGGACAGTGTCCGATCAGCCCCAGCATTTT. As protein: CASHSGRTVSDQPQHF.

This clonotype was counted many times. The CDR3 region is CASRSSGREAFF. DNA of the CDR3: TGTGCCAGCAGATCCTCTGGACGGGAAGCTTTCTTT. V is TRBV12-3 or TRBV12-4 and J is TRBJ1-1; D not certain. This CDR3 is built from 12 residues. V lost 6 bases to trimming and J lost 8 bases, with 13 bases between them.